This TCR beta chain was identified in a study of T-cell memory formation after mild COVID-19. TCRdb recomputed calls from the 5' RACE reads with MiXCR, one row per CDR3 protein. The sample has a few hundred thousand distinct CDR3 sequences, more than 15% seen once. Findings of the study overall: The pre-infection memory compartment contained some responding clones, suggesting cross-reactive memory joined.

In the case of this clonotype: Its antigen is undetermined.

This CDR3 has 16 residues. With V trimmed by 5 bases and J by 3 bases, 11 bases remained unmatched. CDR1 is SGHRS, CDR2 YFSETQ, per germline. The chain links TRBV5-1 to TRBJ2-3, with 8 bases fitting TRBD2. Material: PBMCs or a T cell subset sorted from them (not recorded which). The clonotype was recovered from a young man who had mild COVID-19 (a few samples of this study predate the infection). Cell type and time point are not known. The CDR3 DNA follows: TGCGCCAGCAGATCTCGGGCCCAGCGGGAGACAGATACGCAGTATTTT. Translation gives CASRSRAQRETDTQYF.